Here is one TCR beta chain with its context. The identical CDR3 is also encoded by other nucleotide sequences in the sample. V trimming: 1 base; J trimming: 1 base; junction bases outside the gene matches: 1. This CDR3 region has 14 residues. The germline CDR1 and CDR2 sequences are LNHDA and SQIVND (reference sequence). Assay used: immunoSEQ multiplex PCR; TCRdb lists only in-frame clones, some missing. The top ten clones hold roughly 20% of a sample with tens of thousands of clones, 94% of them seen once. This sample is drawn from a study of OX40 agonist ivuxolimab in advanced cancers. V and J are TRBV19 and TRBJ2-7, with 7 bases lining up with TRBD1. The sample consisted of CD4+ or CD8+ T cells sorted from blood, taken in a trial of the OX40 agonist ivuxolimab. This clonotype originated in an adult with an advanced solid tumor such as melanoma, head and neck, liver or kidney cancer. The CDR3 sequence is CASSIGQGSYEQYF. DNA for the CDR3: TGTGCCAGTAGTATAGGACAGGGATCCTACGAGCAGTACTTC.